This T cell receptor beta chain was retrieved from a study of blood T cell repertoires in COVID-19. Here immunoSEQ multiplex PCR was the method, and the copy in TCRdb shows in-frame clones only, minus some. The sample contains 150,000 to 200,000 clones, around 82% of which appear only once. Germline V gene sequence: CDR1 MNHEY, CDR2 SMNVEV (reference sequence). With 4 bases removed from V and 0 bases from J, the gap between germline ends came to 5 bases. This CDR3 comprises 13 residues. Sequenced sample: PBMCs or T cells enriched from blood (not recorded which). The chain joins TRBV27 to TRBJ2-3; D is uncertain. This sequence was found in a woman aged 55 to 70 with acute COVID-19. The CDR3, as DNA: TGTGCCAGCAGTTCAATTAGCACAGATACGCAGTATTTT. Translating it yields CASSSISTDTQYF.